The clone carrying this T cell receptor beta chain turned up a few times. Antigen unknown. This entry is derived from a study of T cells in Graves' hyperthyroidism and ophthalmopathy. Germline lookup yields CDR1 MNHEY and CDR2 SMNVEV (reference sequence). The ends lost 4 bases at V and 3 bases at J; junction bases unmatched: 9. The CDR3 is made up of 16 amino acids. From RNA transcripts, TCR beta CDR3 regions were amplified. The HTBI primer set drove a first-round RT-PCR of the TCR CDR3. TCRdb recomputed calls from the multiplex PCR reads with MiXCR, one row per CDR3 protein. The table shows fewer than 700,000 distinct CDR3 sequences, with about 17% occurring only once. Diagnoses were made from clinical symptoms, serum measures (thyroxine and TRAb), thyroid ultrasound and orbital computed tomography. It was less than 13 ml of fresh peripheral blood that supplied the PBMCs. Study-wide results and limits: Ophthalmopathy and stable hyperthyroidism were told apart by a 13 V-J model.

The receptor was isolated from a woman younger than 45 with Graves' hyperthyroidism. Input material: blood. The genes are TRBV27 and TRBJ2-7; 10 bases fit TRBD2. In DNA, the CDR3 is TGTGCCAGCAGTTCGAACATCGGACTAGCGGTCTACGAGCAGTACTTC. Its protein product is CASSSNIGLAVYEQYF.